Sequencing of this TCR beta chain was carried out in a study of cytomegalovirus exposure and HLA in healthy donors (dated by TCRdb to 2017 to 2019). A note on the overall study: An earlier analysis of roughly 630 of the donors reported about 250 Gb of sequence data and 117 million unique TCR beta sequences from 150 million to 200 million T cells. The later analysis used no new phenotypic data to find candidate immune exposures, relying instead on TCR beta sequences and their occurrence across donors. The study was designed to test whether signatures of past pathogen exposure could be identified by cataloging public T cell receptors. Besides the first cohort of roughly 700 subjects, a separate validation cohort made up of 120 different subjects was used. All discovery cohort repertoires had been generated on a single sequencing platform. Among 350 to 400 genotyped donors of the cohort, an average of approximately 230,000 unique TCR beta nucleotide sequences were sequenced per donor, roughly 18% of them non-productive. An earlier analysis of fewer than 750 of the donors used high-throughput TCR beta sequencing to judge whether each TCR beta V gene segment behaved as functional or pseudogenic. Genome-wide SNP genotypes for about three fifths of the roughly 700 donors were used in a later genetic analysis, which treated that subset as a discovery cohort. Both class I and class II loci were covered by HLA typing, at four-digit resolution. The study combined high-throughput TCR immunosequencing, statistical association of individual TCRs with disease status, and machine learning to predict cytomegalovirus infection status. A later analysis re-examined previously published TCR beta repertoires from over 500 donors and added high-resolution HLA genotyping to investigate patterns of TCR occurrence. Of the 398 genotyped donors, 65% to 90% fell in the genetic ancestry cluster associated with self-reported Caucasian donors. Donor age, sex, ethnicity and CMV serostatus were collected together with the repertoire data. Roughly 300 gigabases of sequencing data and around 90 million unique TCR sequences made up an early release that covered approximately 620 HLA-typed donors. The study used immunosequencing to profile the T cell repertoires of 600 to 850 subjects and linked those repertoires to cytomegalovirus serostatus. The number of donors typed differed by locus, with roughly 629-640 for A, B, C, DRB1 and DQB1, around 500 for DQA1, approximately 580 for DPA1, and approximately 470 for DPB1. Several DR-DQ haplotypes were treated as single units for association and clustering because of strong linkage in the cohort. Broad study findings and their caveats: According to a later genetic analysis, donors in an Asian-associated ancestry cluster had fewer N-insertions in productive TCRs than the roughly 670-donor mean. In a later analysis, most CMV-associated TCR beta chains were found to appear HLA-restricted, with HLA associations seemingly driven largely by CMV exposure. Strong co-occurrence of HLA alleles, especially DR and DQ, made assigning TCR associations to individual alleles difficult. Because HLA typing was unavailable for some donors at each locus, only the typed subset was used in association tests. In a later analysis, HLA-associated TCR beta chains were found to be more clonally expanded and to have lower generation probabilities than equally common non-associated chains. The classifier was reported to diagnose cytomegalovirus status with high specificity and sensitivity in both the original and validation cohorts. Around 16 rarely observed V segments, including chromosome 9 orphons, were excluded from the earlier analysis of a few hundred of the donors because counts were too low. Some IMGT-functional V segments, including TRBV6-2 and TRBV6-3, could not be told apart with the 87-base-pair reads, so those segments were excluded. CMV serostatus was the only immune exposure information available for the cohort. In a later analysis, over 15,000 TCR beta sequences were associated with specific HLA alleles at a false discovery rate of 0.05. This cohort had only TCR beta chains sequenced, and the lack of alpha or paired-chain data limited which features could be detected. A later analysis found that TCR association rates varied across HLA loci, with DRB1 alleles showing the most associated TCRs and HLA-C alleles the fewest. Most TCR sequences were observed very rarely across donors, whereas some public TCRs were present in many individuals. Several of the top co-occurrence clusters appeared to be linked to parvovirus B19, influenza, CMV and Epstein-Barr virus, according to a later analysis. A further reported finding was that TCR beta sequences accurately predicted the HLA-A and HLA-B alleles for most subjects in the first cohort. In vitro tests confirmed that a few of the cytomegalovirus-associated TCR beta chains recognize cytomegalovirus antigens. Linkage disequilibrium might explain the correlated functional status among segregating V segments, but an unknown experimental factor could not be ruled out. Roughly uniform sequencing depth across donors was assumed in presence/absence analyses, although this assumption may not hold. Broadly in line with IMGT annotations, most TCR beta V segments showed up in productive rearrangements about 90% or about 30% of the time in an earlier analysis of around 550 of the donors. The authors suggested that the approach could potentially be extended to other disease states and immunological phenotypes. A total of roughly 160 TCR beta chains were listed by the study as associated with cytomegalovirus. The sequencing pipeline was judged likely to have produced a cluster of highly shared sequence variants as a technical artifact. V-gene and J-gene trimming of TCR beta chains was associated with a missense DCLRE1C variant in a later genetic analysis, and the association was replicated in an independent cohort.

Library prep was done by the immunoSEQ multiplex PCR assay. A mixture of 60 forward primers for TCR Vbeta segments and 13 reverse primers for TCR Jbeta segments was used in the multiplex PCR. The CDR3 region of rearranged TCR beta genes was amplified from genomic DNA by a multiplex PCR assay. The amplified TCR beta libraries were sequenced on the Illumina HiSeq System as 87-base-pair reads. The source study handled its data this way. In a later analysis, tens of millions of unique TCR beta chains were counted across the roughly 670 repertoires, and approximately 9.9 million of these chains were shared by at least two donors. Raw reads were error-corrected and collapsed into unique sequences by a nearest-neighbor algorithm in which closely related sequences were merged to remove PCR and sequencing errors. To assign V, D and J gene segments, CDR3 sequences were aligned to IMGT reference sequences. Each retained sequence needed at least a six-nucleotide match to both a V gene segment and a J gene segment. A rearrangement was called productive if the CDR3 had no stop codons and remained in frame with V and J, and every other rearrangement was called non-productive. CDR3 was defined by IMGT convention, running from the second conserved V-encoded cysteine to the conserved J-encoded phenylalanine. The earlier analysis of about 500 of the donors excluded sequences that lacked an unambiguous match to a single V gene segment. In an earlier analysis of 450 to 750 of the donors, a V segment was called functional when productive rearrangements were above 56.7%, and segregating when the standard deviation between donors exceeded 5%. To diagnose cytomegalovirus status from the catalog of TCR beta chain sequences, a statistical classification framework was built. In a later analysis, TCR nucleotide sequences were compared against IMGT/GENE-DB human TR gene sequences so that V and J genes could be assigned. The TCRdist pipeline was used in a later analysis to assign CDR3 sequences and most-parsimonious VDJ recombination scenarios. In a later analysis, every TCR beta chain was defined by the combination of its CDR3 amino acid sequence and its V-gene family, and reads without a unique V-gene family were dropped. To address suspected cross-contamination and a sequencing artifact, a later analysis removed 550 to 750 highly shared, low-generation-probability nucleotide sequences. For each public chain, a later analysis derived a clonal expansion index from normalized ranks of inferred template counts within each repertoire. In a later analysis, generation probabilities were computed using a VDJ recombination model fitted to out-of-frame rearrangements, and the results were checked against IGoR. Hypergeometric tests were used in a later analysis to score TCR-TCR, TCR-HLA and TCR-CMV co-occurrence, with a repertoire-size bias correction applied to the TCR pairs. In a later analysis, false discovery rates were estimated by permuting HLA or CMV assignments 20 times. A later analysis grouped co-occurring TCRs with DBSCAN, adding TCRdist sequence similarity when clustering within HLA-allele-positive subsets. Co-occurrence clustering excluded repertoires with fewer than 30,000 or more than 120,000 public chains, plus five with anomalous nucleotide sharing. Entries here come from immuneACCESS through TCRdb and include only in-frame sequences with V and J called. Some clones fail to appear in such tables; in the studies checked, an unresolved V gene covers under half of the shortfall, and the cause of the remainder is unknown. V and J calls and clone size are those listed in that table; D and trimming were worked out from the DNA. The sample table contains some 190,000 clones; only one count was recorded for around 78% of them. The ten most abundant clones make up 14% of the sample.

In total, roughly 670 healthy bone marrow donors made up the cohort. All cohort members were sampled while nominally healthy, although unrecorded immune exposures were likely present. The donor was CMV seropositive and was included in the group of 250 to 300 seropositive cohort members. A peripheral blood sample was provided by each donor, and peripheral blood mononuclear cells were used for TCR beta sequencing. Genomic DNA was extracted from the blood cell samples with the Qiagen DNeasy Blood Extraction Kit. About this clone itself: There is no known antigen for this receptor. One base away there is no much larger clone; base qualities are not given.

Based on the germline V gene, the CDR1 and CDR2 sequences are SQVTM and ANQGSEA. The junction shows trimming of 3 bases on V and 3 bases on J, plus 7 bases between the germline ends. Measured from the cysteine to the phenylalanine, the CDR3 is 12 residues long. Just the 36-base CDR3 DNA is kept, in frame starting at base 1. The rearrangement joined TRBV29-1 to TRBJ2-3, with TRBD1 as a weak D call on 6 bases. Sequenced material: PBMCs. The clonotype was recovered from a woman under 40 in good health and CMV-seropositive. The CDR3 amino acid sequence is: CSVDRGTDTQYF. The DNA reads as follows: TGCAGCGTTGACAGGGGTACAGATACGCAGTATTTT.